Sequencing of this T cell receptor (beta chain) was carried out in a study of blood T cell repertoires in COVID-19. The overall study: Researchers got acute and convalescent COVID-19 samples from the United States, Italy and Spain. In each case, the material was cDNA or gDNA derived from T cells, B-cell-depleted T cells, or PBMCs.

The table came from immunoSEQ multiplex PCR; TCRdb's copy has only in-frame clones and leaves some out. The sample lists 300,000 to 400,000 clones; roughly 90% were seen once. Clinical histories supplied by participants themselves formed the basis of cohort assignment. V lost 0 bases to trimming and J lost 7 bases; unmatched junction nucleotides: 4. Germline assignment: CDR1 MNHEY and CDR2 SVGAGI. The CDR3 sequence is 16 residues long. This rearrangement joins TRBV6-5 to TRBJ1-6, with 9 bases matching TRBD1. Sequenced: PBMCs or T cells enriched from blood (not recorded which). The receptor's source is a woman in her 30s with acute COVID-19. CDR3 DNA: TGTGCCAGCAGTTACTCGACAGGGGGGCAAAATTCACCCCTCCACTTT. Its protein is CASSYSTGGQNSPLHF.